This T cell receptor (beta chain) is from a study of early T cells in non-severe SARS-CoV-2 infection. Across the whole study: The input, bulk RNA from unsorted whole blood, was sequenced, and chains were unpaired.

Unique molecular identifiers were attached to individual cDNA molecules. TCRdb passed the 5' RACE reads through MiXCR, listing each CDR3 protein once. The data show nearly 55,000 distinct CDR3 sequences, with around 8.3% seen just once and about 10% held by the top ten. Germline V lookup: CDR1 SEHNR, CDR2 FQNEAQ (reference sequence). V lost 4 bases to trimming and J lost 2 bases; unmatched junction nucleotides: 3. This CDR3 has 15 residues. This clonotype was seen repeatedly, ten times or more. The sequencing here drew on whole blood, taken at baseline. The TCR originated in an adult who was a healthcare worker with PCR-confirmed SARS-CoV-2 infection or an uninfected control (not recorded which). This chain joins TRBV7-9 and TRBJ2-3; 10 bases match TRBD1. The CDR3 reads CASSSGTGDTDTQYF. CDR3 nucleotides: TGTGCCAGCAGCTCCGGGACAGGGGACACAGATACGCAGTATTTT.